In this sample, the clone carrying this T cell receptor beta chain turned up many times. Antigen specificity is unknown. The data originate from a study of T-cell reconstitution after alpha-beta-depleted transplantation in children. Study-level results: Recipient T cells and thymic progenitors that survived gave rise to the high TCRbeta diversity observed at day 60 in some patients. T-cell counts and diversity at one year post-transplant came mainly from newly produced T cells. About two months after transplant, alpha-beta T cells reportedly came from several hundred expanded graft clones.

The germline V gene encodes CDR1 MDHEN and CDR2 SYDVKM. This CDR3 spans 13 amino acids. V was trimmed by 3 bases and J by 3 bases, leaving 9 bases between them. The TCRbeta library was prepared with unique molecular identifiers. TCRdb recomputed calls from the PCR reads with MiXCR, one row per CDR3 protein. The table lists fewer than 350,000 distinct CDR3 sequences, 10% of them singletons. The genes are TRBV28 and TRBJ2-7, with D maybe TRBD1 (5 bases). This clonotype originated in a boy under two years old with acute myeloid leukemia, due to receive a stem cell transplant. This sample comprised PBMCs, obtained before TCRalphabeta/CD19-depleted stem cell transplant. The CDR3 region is CASSFRTYYEQYF. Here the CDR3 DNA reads TGTGCCAGCAGTTTTAGGACATACTACGAGCAGTACTTC.